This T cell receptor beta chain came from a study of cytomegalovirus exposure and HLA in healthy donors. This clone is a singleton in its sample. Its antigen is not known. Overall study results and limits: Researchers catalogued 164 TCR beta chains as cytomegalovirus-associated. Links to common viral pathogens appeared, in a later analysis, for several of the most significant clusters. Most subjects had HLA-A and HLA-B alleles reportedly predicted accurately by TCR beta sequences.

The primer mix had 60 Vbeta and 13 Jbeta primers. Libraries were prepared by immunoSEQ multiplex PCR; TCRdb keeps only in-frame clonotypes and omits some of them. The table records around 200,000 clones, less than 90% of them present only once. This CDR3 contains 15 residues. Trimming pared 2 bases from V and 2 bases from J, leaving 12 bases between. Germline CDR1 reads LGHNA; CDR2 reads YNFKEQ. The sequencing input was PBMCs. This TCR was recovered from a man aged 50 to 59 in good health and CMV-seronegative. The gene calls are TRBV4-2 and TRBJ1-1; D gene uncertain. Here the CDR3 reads CASSQQRVSNTEAFF. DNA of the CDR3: TGTGCCAGCAGCCAACAGAGGGTCAGTAACACTGAAGCTTTCTTT.